Each of the 25 T cell receptor beta chains below was sequenced from the same sample in a study of radiotherapy plus CTLA-4 blockade in lung cancer. The repertoire was sequenced with immunoSEQ multiplex PCR; TCRdb's copy has only in-frame clones and lacks some. This sample has 35,000 to 50,000 clones, with 73% found just once. Specimen: peripheral blood, collected from a patient treated with radiotherapy plus ipilimumab. The receptors stem from a human donor with non-small cell lung cancer who had a complete response to radiotherapy plus ipilimumab.

This chain links TRBV27 with TRBJ2-1; 11 nucleotides match TRBD2. This CDR3 has 16 residues. CDR1 MNHEY and CDR2 SMNVEV come from the germline V gene (reference sequence). V lost 3 bases and J lost 6; bases outside the gene matches: 7. CDR3: CASSFLAGGPGNEQFF. In DNA form, the CDR3 reads TGTGCCAGCAGTTTCTTAGCGGGAGGGCCGGGCAATGAGCAGTTCTTC.

This chain joins TRBV7-2 and TRBJ1-2; 7 nucleotides agree with TRBD1. Germline V CDR1 and CDR2: SGHTA, FQGNSA. V lost 5 bases, J lost 6 bases, and 6 bases stayed unmatched. This CDR3 spans 13 amino acids. The CDR3 here is CASSLRDRDGYTF. CDR3 bases: TGTGCCAGCAGCCTCAGGGACAGAGATGGCTACACCTTC.

This chain joins TRBV5-6 and TRBJ2-5; 7 nucleotides match TRBD1. This CDR3 region has 16 residues. Losses at the gene ends were 3 bases for V and 0 bases for J; bases not matched to a gene: 8. CDR1 is SGHDT and CDR2 is YYEEEE in the germline V gene. The CDR3: CASSSSLGTDQETQYF. The CDR3 DNA sequence: TGTGCCAGCAGCTCATCTTTGGGGACAGACCAAGAGACCCAGTACTTC. Combining the CDR3 with reference TRBV5-6 and TRBJ2-5 gives the whole variable domain DAGVTQSPTHLIKTRGQQVTLRCSPKSGHDTVSWYQQALGQGPQFIFQYYEEEERQRGNFPDRFSGHQFPNYSSELNVNALLLGDSALYLCASSSSLGTDQETQYFGPGTRLLVL.

The chain is built from TRBV15 and TRBJ2-2; D remains ambiguous. V lost 1 base to trimming and J lost 6 bases, with 12 bases between them. This CDR3 is 15 amino acids long. Germline CDR1 and CDR2: LNHNV and YYDKDF (reference sequence). CDR3 loop: CATSRGLPPAGELFF. The CDR3 DNA reads as TGTGCCACCAGCAGAGGTCTCCCCCCGGCCGGGGAGCTGTTTTTT.

This clone occurred a few times. This chain connects TRBV5-1 to TRBJ2-2; D is unclear. The germline V gene has CDR1 SGHRS and CDR2 YFSETQ. The CDR3 runs to 17 residues. V was clipped by 0 bases and J by 7 bases, with 19 bases between them. This chain's CDR3 is CASSLGRERARGGELFF. For the CDR3, the DNA is TGCGCCAGCAGCTTGGGACGCGAGAGAGCGCGAGGCGGGGAGCTGTTTTTT. Full variable domain (outside the CDR3, taken from reference TRBV5-1 and TRBJ2-2): KAGVTQTPRYLIKTRGQQVTLSCSPISGHRSVSWYQQTPGQGLQFLFEYFSETQRNKGNFPGRFSGRQFSNSRSEMNVSTLELGDSALYLCASSLGRERARGGELFFGEGSRLTVL.

In this sample, this clone turned up a few times. The chain is built from TRBV7-9 and TRBJ1-2, with D possibly being TRBD1 (6 bases). Germline V gives CDR1 SEHNR, CDR2 FQNEAQ (reference sequence). Trimming shortened V by 7 bases and J by 3 bases, and 12 bases separated the two germline ends. The CDR3 sequence is 13 residues long. The CDR3: CASTREGDYGYTF. The CDR3, as DNA: TGTGCCAGCACCCGTGAGGGGGACTATGGCTACACCTTC. The whole variable domain, remainder taken from reference TRBV7-9 and TRBJ1-2, is DTGVSQNPRHKITKRGQNVTFRCDPISEHNRLYWYRQTLGQGPEFLTYFQNEAQLEKSRLLSDRFSAERPKGSFSTLEIQRTEQGDSAMYLCASTREGDYGYTFGSGTRLTVV.

The chain uses TRBV27 and TRBJ1-1; 9 bases align to TRBD1. The CDR3 extends over 15 amino acids. Germline V lookup: CDR1 MNHEY, CDR2 SMNVEV (reference sequence). J lost 5 bases, V lost 6 bases, and 10 bases had no gene match. This CDR3 reads CASSQKQGAVTEAFF. DNA of the CDR3: TGTGCCAGCAGCCAAAAACAGGGGGCGGTGACTGAAGCTTTCTTT.

This chain uses TRBV27 with TRBJ2-7, with D possibly being TRBD1 (6 bases). The V gene's germline CDR1 is MNHEY and CDR2 SMNVEV (reference sequence). The CDR3 has 15 amino acids. The V and J ends lost 1 base and 7 bases respectively, with 17 bases between them. Here the CDR3 DNA reads TGTGCCAGCAGTTTATTCCAGGGGATCAGTAGAGAGCAGTACTTC. Its protein product is CASSLFQGISREQYF.

V usage is TRBV5-1 and J usage is TRBJ2-3; 9 bases fit TRBD2. This CDR3 contains 16 residues. V gave up 2 bases and J gave up 3 bases; unmatched junction bases: 7. CDR1 and CDR2 from the germline V gene are SGHRS and YFSETQ. The CDR3 DNA is TGCGCCAGCAGCTTAATCCCAGCGGGAGGAACAGATACGCAGTATTTT. Encoded protein: CASSLIPAGGTDTQYF.

This rearrangement joins TRBV9 to TRBJ2-3, with TRBD2 identical over 12 bases. The germline V gene encodes CDR1 SGDLS and CDR2 YYNGEE. The CDR3 covers 17 residues. The junction had 7 bases not matched to a gene; V was cut back by 0 bases and J by 5 bases. The CDR3 DNA sequence: TGTGCCAGCAGCGTAGGACTAGCGGGAGTAAGACAAGATACGCAGTATTTT. This translates into CASSVGLAGVRQDTQYF.

The V call is TRBV4-1, the J call TRBJ2-3; 7 bases are a match to TRBD2. Germline V gene lookup returns CDR1 MGHRA and CDR2 YSYEKL. V trimming: 4 bases; J trimming: 1 base; junction bases outside the gene matches: 8. This CDR3 region has 16 residues. Written as DNA, the CDR3 is TGCGCCAGCAGCCCTGGACTAGGGATTCGCACAGATACGCAGTATTTT. This translates into CASSPGLGIRTDTQYF.

This chain connects TRBV9 to TRBJ2-2; D might be TRBD1 (6 bases). CDR1 is SGDLS and CDR2 is YYNGEE in the germline V gene. The CDR3 sequence is 13 residues long. V shed 3 bases and J shed 6 bases, with 9 bases lying between them. This CDR3 reads CASSAPGAGELFF. The CDR3 DNA follows: TGTGCCAGCAGCGCCCCAGGGGCCGGGGAGCTGTTTTTT.

This clone turned up a few times. CDR3 coding DNA: TGTGCCTGGAGTCCCGGGGCCTACGAGCAGTACTTC. It is translated as CAWSPGAYEQYF. V usage is TRBV30 and J usage is TRBJ2-7; D is possibly TRBD2 (5 bases). There are 12 residues in the CDR3. From germline, CDR1 is GTSNPN and CDR2 SVGIG (reference sequence). Trimming stripped 2 bases from V and 2 bases from J, with 7 bases between.

The chain carries TRBV10-2 and TRBJ1-2; 7 bases map to TRBD1. The CDR3 length is 14 residues. The germline CDR1 and CDR2 sequences are WSHSY and SAAADI. V was clipped by 6 bases and J by 2 bases; unmatched bases: 6. The DNA for the CDR3 is TGCGCCAGCAGCGGGAAACAGGGGAACTATGGCTACACCTTC. Translating gives CASSGKQGNYGYTF.

This chain joins TRBV5-1 and TRBJ2-3; D may be TRBD1 (5 bases). Germline V gene sequence: CDR1 SGHRS, CDR2 YFSETQ. The CDR3 totals 17 residues. V lost 4 bases to trimming and J lost 0 bases, with 18 bases between them. CDR3 residues: CASSPGRGGTSTDTQYF. CDR3 sequence (DNA): TGCGCCAGCAGCCCCGGAAGGGGTGGAACTAGCACAGATACGCAGTATTTT.

The chain employs TRBV7-9 and TRBJ1-1; TRBD1 might be the D (6 bases). V was cut by 4 bases and J by 5 bases, with 14 bases left in between. The CDR3 has 14 residues. Germline V lookup: CDR1 SEHNR, CDR2 FQNEAQ (reference sequence). CDR3 loop: CASSSRQGHTEAFF. For the CDR3, the DNA is TGTGCCAGCAGCTCCCGTCAGGGGCATACTGAAGCTTTCTTT.

This clone was counted a single time. The gene calls are TRBV5-6 and TRBJ2-7; D not certain. V dropped 0 bases and J dropped 2 bases, with 15 bases sitting between them. This CDR3 is 16 amino acids long. Germline V gene lookup returns CDR1 SGHDT and CDR2 YYEEEE. The CDR3 region has the DNA TGTGCCAGCAGCTTGGGAGTTCACGACTGGACCTACGAGCAGTACTTC. As protein: CASSLGVHDWTYEQYF.

V gene TRBV6-1 combines with J gene TRBJ1-5; D unresolved. Germline CDR1 reads MNHNS; CDR2 reads SASEGT. Trimming stripped 1 base from V and 0 bases from J, with 7 bases between. This CDR3 has 15 amino acids. The CDR3 region is CASSEGWLSNQPQHF. CDR3 DNA sequence: TGTGCCAGCAGTGAAGGTTGGCTTAGCAATCAGCCCCAGCATTTT.

V usage is TRBV18 and J usage is TRBJ1-2; tentative D call: TRBD1 (5 bases). V lost 2 bases to trimming and J lost 6 bases, with 13 bases between them. The CDR3 consists of 14 residues. CDR1 and CDR2 from the germline V gene are KGHSH and LQKENI. CDR3 coding DNA: TGTGCCAGCTCACCAGACAGAAATTCTAATGGCTACACCTTC. It specifies CASSPDRNSNGYTF. Full variable domain (outside the CDR3, taken from reference TRBV18 and TRBJ1-2): NAGVMQNPRHLVRRRGQEARLRCSPMKGHSHVYWYRQLPEEGLKFMVYLQKENIIDESGMPKERFSAEFPKEGPSILRIQQVVRGDSAAYFCASSPDRNSNGYTFGSGTRLTVV.

The CDR3 here is CASSLGGTGTVSYEQYF. The CDR3 DNA sequence: TGTGCCAGCAGTTTAGGGGGCACCGGTACAGTTTCCTACGAGCAGTACTTC. The chain carries TRBV28 and TRBJ2-7, with D possibly being TRBD1 (6 bases). The CDR3 runs 17 residues. The germline gives CDR1 MDHEN, CDR2 SYDVKM. V was pared by 2 bases and J by 1 base, with 18 bases between.

This clone was found a few times. The J gene is TRBJ2-5, the V gene TRBV9, with 12 nucleotides matching TRBD2. Germline CDR1 SGDLS, CDR2 YYNGEE. V gave up 3 bases and J gave up 4 bases; unmatched junction bases: 1. The CDR3 is 14 amino acids. CDR3 coding DNA: TGTGCCAGCAGCGGACTAGCGGGAGTAGAGACCCAGTACTTC. Translation gives CASSGLAGVETQYF.

The chain combines TRBV4-3 with TRBJ1-2; 8 positions match TRBD1. With 2 bases clipped from V and 0 bases from J, the junction kept 11 bases outside the gene matches. The germline CDR1 and CDR2 sequences are LGHNA and YSLEER. The CDR3 covers 18 residues. The chain's CDR3 is CASSQYLTGTGANYGYTF. The CDR3 region has the DNA TGCGCCAGCAGCCAATACCTCACCGGGACAGGAGCTAACTATGGCTACACCTTC.

Here the CDR3 reads CSVATGNQPQHF. CDR3 nucleotides: TGCAGCGTAGCGACAGGGAATCAGCCCCAGCATTTT. This sequence joins TRBV29-1 and TRBJ1-5; 7 positions agree with TRBD1. Germline values: CDR1 SQVTM, CDR2 ANQGSEA. The J segment lost 4 bases and the V segment lost 6 bases, leaving 3 bases of the junction unmatched. This CDR3 is built from 12 residues.

This clone was detected once. The chain employs TRBV5-6 and TRBJ2-4, with 7 bases lining up with TRBD1. There are 17 residues in the CDR3. Germline loops: CDR1 SGHDT, CDR2 YYEEEE. J was trimmed by 0 bases and V by 4 bases; bases with no gene match: 10. CDR3 protein: CASSHVDRAPAKNIQYF. CDR3 coding DNA: TGTGCCAGCAGCCACGTTGACAGGGCCCCAGCCAAAAACATTCAGTACTTC.

In this sample, this clone turned up a few times. The chain links TRBV19 to TRBJ1-5; D call uncertain. The CDR3 extends over 15 amino acids. Trimming removed 1 base at V and 1 base at J, with 8 bases between. Germline values: CDR1 LNHDA, CDR2 SQIVND (reference sequence). The CDR3 spells CASSIVFRSNQPQHF. The CDR3 DNA follows: TGTGCCAGTAGTATAGTTTTCAGAAGCAATCAGCCCCAGCATTTT. The full variable domain, in which reference TRBV19 and TRBJ1-5 provide the parts outside the CDR3, is DGGITQSPKYLFRKEGQNVTLSCEQNLNHDAMYWYRQDPGQGLRLIYYSQIVNDFQKGDIAEGYSVSREKKESFPLTVTSAQKNPTAFYLCASSIVFRSNQPQHFGDGTRLSIL.